These 8 T cell receptor beta chains came from one sample sequenced in a study of blood T cell repertoires in COVID-19. TCRdb keeps only in-frame clones here, not all; method: immunoSEQ multiplex PCR. This sample has about 200,000 clones, with 88% found just once. Source material: peripheral blood. The receptors come from a man aged 18 to 35 with active or convalescent COVID-19.

The chain combines TRBV19 with TRBJ2-1, with TRBD2 identical over 10 bases. CDR1 LNHDA and CDR2 SQIVND come from the germline V gene (reference sequence). V dropped 3 bases and J dropped 4; count of bases not matched to a gene: 6. CDR3 size: 16 residues. CDR3 amino acids: CASSISSSGGYNEQFF. CDR3 coding DNA: TGTGCCAGTAGTATTTCGTCTAGCGGGGGTTACAATGAGCAGTTCTTC.

At least ten counts were recorded for this clone. CDR3: CASIGGGLTPEQYF. The CDR3, as DNA: TGTGCCAGCATCGGGGGGGGGCTTACTCCCGAGCAGTACTTC. This sequence joins TRBV2 and TRBJ2-7; TRBD2 aligns across 8 bases. J was trimmed by 6 bases and V by 7 bases; bases with no gene match: 11. The CDR3 runs to 14 residues. The germline V gene encodes CDR1 SNHLY and CDR2 FYNNEI. Full variable domain (missing parts from reference TRBV2 and TRBJ2-7): EPEVTQTPSHQVTQMGQEVILRCVPISNHLYFYWYRQILGQKVEFLVSFYNNEISEKSEIFDDQFSVERPDGSNFTLKIRSTKLEDSAMYFCASIGGGLTPEQYFGPGTRLTVT.

This sequence joins TRBV24-1 and TRBJ1-5; 10 positions agree with TRBD1. The CDR3 covers 16 residues. The germline CDR1 and CDR2 sequences are KGHDR and SFDVKD. With V trimmed by 4 bases and J by 5 bases, 7 bases remained unmatched. The CDR3 loop is CATSDRDRGLDQPQHF. CDR3 nucleotides: TGTGCCACCAGTGACCGCGACAGGGGGCTCGATCAGCCCCAGCATTTT.

This rearrangement joins TRBV9 to TRBJ1-2; D is possibly TRBD1 (6 bases). The germline V gene encodes CDR1 SGDLS and CDR2 YYNGEE. CDR3 length: 14 amino acids. Trimming left V 0 bases short and J 7 bases short, with 13 bases between. CDR3 protein: CASSVGPGEGGYTF. CDR3 DNA: TGTGCCAGCAGCGTAGGGCCAGGGGAGGGTGGCTACACCTTC.

The chain carries TRBV19 and TRBJ1-1, with D maybe TRBD1 (5 bases). There are 13 residues in the CDR3. V was pared by 5 bases and J by 1 base, with 8 bases between. The V gene's germline CDR1 is LNHDA and CDR2 SQIVND (reference sequence). CDR3 DNA: TGTGCCAGTAGTGTGACAGCGAACACTGAAGCTTTCTTT. This gives the protein CASSVTANTEAFF. Full variable domain (remainder filled in from reference TRBV19 and TRBJ1-1): DGGITQSPKYLFRKEGQNVTLSCEQNLNHDAMYWYRQDPGQGLRLIYYSQIVNDFQKGDIAEGYSVSREKKESFPLTVTSAQKNPTAFYLCASSVTANTEAFFGQGTRLTVV.

The chain uses TRBV13 and TRBJ1-1, with TRBD1 identical over 8 bases. CDR3 length: 14 residues. The germline CDR1 and CDR2 sequences are PRHDT and FYEKMQ (reference sequence). The ends lost 5 bases at V and 3 bases at J; junction bases unmatched: 5. CDR3 in amino acids: CASSLRDRHTEAFF. The DNA of the CDR3 is TGTGCCAGCAGCCTACGGGACAGGCACACTGAAGCTTTCTTT.

This chain uses TRBV6-5 with TRBJ2-3, with TRBD2 matching 13 bases. In germline, CDR1 is MNHEY, CDR2 SVGAGI. The J segment lost 2 bases and the V segment lost 7 bases, leaving 3 bases of the junction unmatched. The CDR3 runs to 15 residues. The CDR3 region is CASKLAGGSTDTQYF. As DNA, the CDR3 is TGTGCCAGCAAACTAGCGGGAGGGTCCACAGATACGCAGTATTTT.

The chain combines TRBV14 with TRBJ2-3; 13 positions agree with TRBD2. The germline V gene has CDR1 SGHDN and CDR2 FVKESK. The trim removed 1 base at V and 1 base at J, leaving 2 bases unmatched. The CDR3 runs 17 residues. The CDR3 DNA sequence: TGTGCCAGCAGCCAAGGACTAGCGGGAGGAGGCACAGATACGCAGTATTTT. This codes for CASSQGLAGGGTDTQYF. Variable domain in full (rest from reference TRBV14 and TRBJ2-3): EAGVTQFPSHSVIEKGQTVTLRCDPISGHDNLYWYRRVMGKEIKFLLHFVKESKQDESGMPNNRFLAERTGGTYSTLKVQPAELEDSGVYFCASSQGLAGGGTDTQYFGPGTRLTVL.